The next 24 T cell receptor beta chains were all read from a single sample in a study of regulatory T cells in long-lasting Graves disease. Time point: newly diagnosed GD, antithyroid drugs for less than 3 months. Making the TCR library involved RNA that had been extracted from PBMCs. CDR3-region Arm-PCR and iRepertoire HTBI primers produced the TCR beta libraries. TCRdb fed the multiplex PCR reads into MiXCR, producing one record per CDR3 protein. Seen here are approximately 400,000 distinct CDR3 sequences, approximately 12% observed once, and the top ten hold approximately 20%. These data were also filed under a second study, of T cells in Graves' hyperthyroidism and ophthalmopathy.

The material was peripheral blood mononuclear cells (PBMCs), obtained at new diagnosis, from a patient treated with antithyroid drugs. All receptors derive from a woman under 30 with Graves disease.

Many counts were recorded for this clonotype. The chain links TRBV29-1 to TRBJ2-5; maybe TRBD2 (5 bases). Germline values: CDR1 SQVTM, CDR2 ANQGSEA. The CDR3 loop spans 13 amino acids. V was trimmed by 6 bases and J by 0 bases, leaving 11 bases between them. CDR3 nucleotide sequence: TGCAGCGTAGGACTTCTGTACCAAGAGACCCAGTACTTC. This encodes CSVGLLYQETQYF. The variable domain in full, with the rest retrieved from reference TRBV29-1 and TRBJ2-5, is SAVISQKPSRDICQRGTSLTIQCQVDSQVTMMFWYRQQPGQSLTLIATANQGSEATYESGFVIDKFPISRPNLTFSTLTVSNMSPEDSSIYLCSVGLLYQETQYFGPGTRLLVL.

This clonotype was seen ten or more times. The chain's CDR3 is CASSLSTFANYGYTF. In nucleotides, the CDR3 is TGTGCCAGCAGCCTAAGCACGTTCGCTAACTATGGCTACACCTTC. The chain is built from TRBV27 and TRBJ1-2; D ambiguous. Trimming pared 6 bases from V and 0 bases from J, leaving 14 bases between. The CDR3 is 15 residues long. Germline V gene sequence: CDR1 MNHEY, CDR2 SMNVEV (reference sequence).

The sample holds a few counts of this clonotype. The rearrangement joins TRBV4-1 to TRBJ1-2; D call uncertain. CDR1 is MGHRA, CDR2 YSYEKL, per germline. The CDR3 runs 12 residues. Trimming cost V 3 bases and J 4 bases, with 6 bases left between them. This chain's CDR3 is CASSHGPYGYTF. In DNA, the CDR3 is TGCGCCAGCAGCCACGGACCCTATGGCTACACCTTC.

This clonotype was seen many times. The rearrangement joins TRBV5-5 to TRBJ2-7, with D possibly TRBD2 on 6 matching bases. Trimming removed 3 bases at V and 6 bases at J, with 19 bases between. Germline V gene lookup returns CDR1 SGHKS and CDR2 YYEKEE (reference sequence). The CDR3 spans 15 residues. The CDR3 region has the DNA TGTGCCAGCAGCTCGACACCCCTAGGAGGGAGCGAGCAGTACGTC. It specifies CASSSTPLGGSEQYV.

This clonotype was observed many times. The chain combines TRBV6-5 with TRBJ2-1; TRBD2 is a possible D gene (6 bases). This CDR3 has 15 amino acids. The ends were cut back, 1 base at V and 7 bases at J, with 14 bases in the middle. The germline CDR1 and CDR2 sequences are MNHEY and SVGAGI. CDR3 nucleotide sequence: TGTGCCAGCAGTTACTTCTCTGGAGGGTGGAATGAGCAGTTCTTC. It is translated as CASSYFSGGWNEQFF.

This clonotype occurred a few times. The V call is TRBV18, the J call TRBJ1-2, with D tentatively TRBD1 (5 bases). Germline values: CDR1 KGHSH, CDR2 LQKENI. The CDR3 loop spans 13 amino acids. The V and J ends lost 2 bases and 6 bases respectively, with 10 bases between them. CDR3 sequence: CASSPSGPNGYTF. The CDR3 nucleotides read TGTGCCAGCTCACCATCAGGGCCGAATGGCTACACCTTC.

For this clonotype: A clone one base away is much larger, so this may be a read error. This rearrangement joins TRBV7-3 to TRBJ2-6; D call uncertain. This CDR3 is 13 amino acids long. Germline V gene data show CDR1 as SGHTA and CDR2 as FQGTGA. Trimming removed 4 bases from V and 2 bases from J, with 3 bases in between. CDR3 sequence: CASSWPGANVLTF. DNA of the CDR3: TGTGCCAGCAGCTGGCCTGGGGCCAACGTCCTGACTTTC.

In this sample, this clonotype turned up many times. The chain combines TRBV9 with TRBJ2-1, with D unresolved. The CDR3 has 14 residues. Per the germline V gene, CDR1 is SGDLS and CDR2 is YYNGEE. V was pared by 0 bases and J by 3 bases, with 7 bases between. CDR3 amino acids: CASSVDYFYNEQFF. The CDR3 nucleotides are TGTGCCAGCAGCGTAGACTACTTCTACAATGAGCAGTTCTTC. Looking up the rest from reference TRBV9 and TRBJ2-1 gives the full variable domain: DSGVTQTPKHLITATGQRVTLRCSPRSGDLSVYWYQQSLDQGLQFLIQYYNGEERAKGNILERFSAQQFPDLHSELNLSSLELGDSALYFCASSVDYFYNEQFFGPGTRLTVL.

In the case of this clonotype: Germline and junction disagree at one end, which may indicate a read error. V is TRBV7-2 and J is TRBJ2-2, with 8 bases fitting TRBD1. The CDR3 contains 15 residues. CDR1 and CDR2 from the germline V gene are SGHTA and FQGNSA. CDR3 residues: CASGLGTGYTGELFF. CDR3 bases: TGTGCCAGCGGCTTAGGGACAGGATACACCGGGGAGCTGTTTTTT. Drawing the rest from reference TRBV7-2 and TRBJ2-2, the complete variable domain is GAGVSQSPSNKVTEKGKDVELRCDPISGHTALYWYRQSLGQGLEFLIYFQGNSAPDKSGLPSDRFSAERTGGSVSTLTIQRTQQEDSAVYLCASGLGTGYTGELFFGEGSRLTVL.

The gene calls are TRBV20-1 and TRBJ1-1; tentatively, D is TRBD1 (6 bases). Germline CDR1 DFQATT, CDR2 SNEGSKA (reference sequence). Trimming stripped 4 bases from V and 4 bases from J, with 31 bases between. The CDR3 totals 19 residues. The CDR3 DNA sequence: TGCAGTGCTACAAATCCGTACGGGGCAGGTCATTTAGGGGGCACTGAAGCTTTCTTT. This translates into CSATNPYGAGHLGGTEAFF.

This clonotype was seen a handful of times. The CDR3 spells CASSLGQFTKTTNTGELFF. The CDR3 region has the DNA TGCGCCAGCAGCTTGGGACAGTTCACCAAGACAACGAACACCGGGGAGCTGTTTTTT. The chain links TRBV5-1 to TRBJ2-2, with a tentative D call TRBD1 (5 bases). This CDR3 contains 19 residues. Germline V gene sequence: CDR1 SGHRS, CDR2 YFSETQ. Trimming took off 0 bases at V and 0 bases at J, with 18 bases between the two ends.

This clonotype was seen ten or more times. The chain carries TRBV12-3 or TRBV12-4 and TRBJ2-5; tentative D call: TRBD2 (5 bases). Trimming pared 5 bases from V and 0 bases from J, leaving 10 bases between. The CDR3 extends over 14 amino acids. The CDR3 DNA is TGTGCCAGCAGTGACGGGGTATACCAAGAGACCCAGTACTTC. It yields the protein CASSDGVYQETQYF.

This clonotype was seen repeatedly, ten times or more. The CDR3 loop is CATSRGEVIEETQYF. Here the CDR3 DNA reads TGTGCCACCAGCAGGGGCGAAGTAATAGAGGAGACCCAGTACTTC. The chain combines TRBV15 with TRBJ2-5; D gene unclear. Germline loops: CDR1 LNHNV, CDR2 YYDKDF (reference sequence). The CDR3 extends over 15 amino acids. V was shortened by 3 bases and J by 5 bases, with 16 bases between the two germline ends.

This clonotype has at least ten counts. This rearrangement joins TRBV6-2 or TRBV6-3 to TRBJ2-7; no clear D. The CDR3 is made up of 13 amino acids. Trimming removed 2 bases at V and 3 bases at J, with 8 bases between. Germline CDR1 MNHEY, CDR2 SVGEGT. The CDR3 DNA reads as TGTGCCAGCAGTTACCGACTGAACTACGAGCAGTACGTC. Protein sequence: CASSYRLNYEQYV.

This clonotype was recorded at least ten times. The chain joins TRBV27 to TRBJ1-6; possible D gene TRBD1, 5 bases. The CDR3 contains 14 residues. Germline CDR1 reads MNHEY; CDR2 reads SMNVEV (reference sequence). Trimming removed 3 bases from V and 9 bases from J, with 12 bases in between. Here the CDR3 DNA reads TGTGCCAGCAGTTTCGGATTGGGGGGTTCACCCCTCCACTTT. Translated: CASSFGLGGSPLHF.

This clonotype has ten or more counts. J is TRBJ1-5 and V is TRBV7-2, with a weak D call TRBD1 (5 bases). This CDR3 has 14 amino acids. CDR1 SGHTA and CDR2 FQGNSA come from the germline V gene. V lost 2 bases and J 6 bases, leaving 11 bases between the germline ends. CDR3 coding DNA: TGTGCCAGCAGCTTACCGGGGACGGTTCAGCCCCAGCATTTT. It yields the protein CASSLPGTVQPQHF. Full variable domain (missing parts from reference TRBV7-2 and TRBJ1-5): GAGVSQSPSNKVTEKGKDVELRCDPISGHTALYWYRQSLGQGLEFLIYFQGNSAPDKSGLPSDRFSAERTGGSVSTLTIQRTQQEDSAVYLCASSLPGTVQPQHFGDGTRLSIL.

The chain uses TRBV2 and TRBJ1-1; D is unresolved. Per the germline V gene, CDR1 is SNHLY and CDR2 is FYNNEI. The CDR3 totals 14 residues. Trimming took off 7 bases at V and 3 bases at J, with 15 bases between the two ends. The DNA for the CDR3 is TGTGCCAGCATCAACGAAGGGAGGGACACTGAAGCTTTCTTT. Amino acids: CASINEGRDTEAFF.

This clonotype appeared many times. In DNA, the CDR3 is TGTGCCAGCAGCCAAGGTTTTAGCACAGATACGCAGTATTTT. Protein product: CASSQGFSTDTQYF. The chain uses TRBV14 and TRBJ2-3; no reliable D call. The germline V gene has CDR1 SGHDN and CDR2 FVKESK. The CDR3 runs 14 residues. The V end was cut by 1 base, the J end by 0 bases, with 5 bases between.

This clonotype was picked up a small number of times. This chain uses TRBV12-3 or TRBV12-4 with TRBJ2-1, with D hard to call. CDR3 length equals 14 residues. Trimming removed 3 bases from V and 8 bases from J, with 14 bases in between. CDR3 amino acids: CASSFEGPFDEQFF. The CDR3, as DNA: TGTGCCAGCAGTTTCGAAGGGCCCTTTGATGAGCAGTTCTTC.

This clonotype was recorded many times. The CDR3 DNA follows: TGCAGTGGACAGGGCGTACGGAATGAGCAGTTCTTC. It encodes CSGQGVRNEQFF. The chain carries TRBV20-1 and TRBJ2-1; TRBD1 aligns across 7 bases. The V and J ends lost 7 bases and 7 bases, in that order; junction bases with no gene match: 7. This CDR3 has 12 amino acids. Germline CDR1 and CDR2: DFQATT and SNEGSKA (reference sequence).

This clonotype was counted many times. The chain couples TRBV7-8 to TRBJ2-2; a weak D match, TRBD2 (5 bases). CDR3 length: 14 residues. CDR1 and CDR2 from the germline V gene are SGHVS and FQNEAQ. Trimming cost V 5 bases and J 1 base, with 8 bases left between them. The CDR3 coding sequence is TGTGCCAGCAGCCTGGACTTGAACACCGGGGAGCTGTTTTTT. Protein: CASSLDLNTGELFF.

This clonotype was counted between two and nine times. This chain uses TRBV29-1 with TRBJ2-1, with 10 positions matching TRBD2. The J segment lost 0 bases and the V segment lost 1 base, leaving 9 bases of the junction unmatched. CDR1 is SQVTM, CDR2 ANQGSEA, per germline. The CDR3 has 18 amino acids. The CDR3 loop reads CSVEGGLAVLSSYNEQFF. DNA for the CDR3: TGCAGCGTTGAAGGCGGACTAGCGGTTCTGAGCTCCTACAATGAGCAGTTCTTC.

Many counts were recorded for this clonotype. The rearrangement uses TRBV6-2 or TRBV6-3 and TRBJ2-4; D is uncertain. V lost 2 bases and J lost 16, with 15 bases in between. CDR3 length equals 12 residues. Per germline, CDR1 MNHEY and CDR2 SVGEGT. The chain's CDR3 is CASSYEYYERYF. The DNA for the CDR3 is TGTGCCAGCAGTTACGAATACTATGAGCGCTACTTC.

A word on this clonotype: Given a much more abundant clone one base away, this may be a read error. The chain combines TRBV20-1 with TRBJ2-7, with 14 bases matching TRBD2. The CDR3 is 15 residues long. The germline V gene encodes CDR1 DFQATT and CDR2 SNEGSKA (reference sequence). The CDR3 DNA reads TGCAGTACTAGACTAGCGGGGGGGCCCCACAATGAGCAGTACTTC. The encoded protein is CSTRLAGGPHNEQYF.